The 18 T cell receptor beta chains below come from one sample, sequenced in a study of cytomegalovirus exposure and HLA in healthy donors. A multiplex PCR was run with 60 Vbeta primers and 13 Jbeta primers. Sequenced by immunoSEQ multiplex PCR; TCRdb stores in-frame clones only, minus some. The data show around 210,000 clones, with around four fifths seen just once and approximately 0.49% held by the top ten. The sample taken for sequencing was PBMCs. These receptors were taken from a boy between 10 and 17 years old in good health and CMV-seronegative.

The chain recombines TRBV7-3 with TRBJ2-3, with TRBD2 as a possible D gene (7 bases). The V and J ends lost 1 base and 6 bases respectively, with 17 bases between them. In germline, CDR1 is SGHTA, CDR2 FQGTGA. The CDR3 is 16 amino acids. The CDR3 sequence is CASSLSGRGVGDTQYF. The CDR3 region has the DNA TGTGCCAGCAGCTTAAGTGGGAGGGGGGTAGGCGATACGCAGTATTTT.

Only one count was recorded for this clone. The V gene is TRBV5-1, the J gene TRBJ2-1; TRBD2 matches 9 bases. Germline CDR1 SGHRS, CDR2 YFSETQ. Trimming at V came to 5 bases and at J to 0 bases, leaving 6 bases not matched to a gene. The CDR3 has 16 amino acids. The CDR3 DNA sequence: TGCGCCAGCAGTCTTTTTAGCGGGAGCTCCTACAATGAGCAGTTCTTC. This codes for CASSLFSGSSYNEQFF.

Worth noting for this clone: At the DNA level, this CDR3 is encoded by other sequences in the same sample as well. This rearrangement joins TRBV15 to TRBJ2-1; possible D gene TRBD2, 5 bases. Trimming took 0 bases from V and 0 from J, leaving 15 bases between them. This CDR3 region has 18 residues. Germline V lookup: CDR1 LNHNV, CDR2 YYDKDF (reference sequence). DNA of the CDR3: TGTGCCACCAGCAGAGATTACTTAGTCGACTACTCCTACAATGAGCAGTTCTTC. It yields the protein CATSRDYLVDYSYNEQFF.

The J gene is TRBJ2-7, the V gene TRBV2, with D maybe TRBD2 (5 bases). This CDR3 has 14 amino acids. V was pared by 4 bases and J by 5 bases, with 15 bases between. The germline V gene encodes CDR1 SNHLY and CDR2 FYNNEI. The CDR3 protein is CASSGGYSVDEQYF. CDR3 bases: TGTGCCAGCAGTGGAGGGTATAGCGTCGACGAGCAGTACTTC.

This clone was seen just once. The chain couples TRBV5-1 to TRBJ1-1; 9 bases align to TRBD1. The CDR3 is 14 residues long. The V segment lost 4 bases and the J segment 5 bases; nucleotides outside the gene matches: 6. In germline, CDR1 is SGHRS, CDR2 YFSETQ. CDR3 loop: CASSKQGAPTEAFF. The CDR3 region has the DNA TGCGCCAGCAGCAAACAGGGGGCGCCGACTGAAGCTTTCTTT.

The V and J genes are TRBV9 and TRBJ1-2, with TRBD1 matching 12 bases. This CDR3 comprises 16 residues. From germline, CDR1 is SGDLS and CDR2 YYNGEE. Trimming cost V 2 bases and J 7 bases; bases outside gene matches: 9. The CDR3 spells CASSVIQGQGAGGYTF. The CDR3 DNA is TGTGCCAGCAGCGTTATCCAGGGACAGGGGGCAGGTGGCTACACCTTC.

The chain couples TRBV11-1 to TRBJ2-1; 8 bases agree with TRBD2. Germline V gives CDR1 SGHAT, CDR2 FQDESV (reference sequence). The V gene end was trimmed by 8 bases and the J gene end by 0 bases; junction bases not matched to a gene: 12. This CDR3 spans 17 amino acids. Written as DNA, the CDR3 is TGTGCCAGCGGAACTCCAAGCGGGGGCCCCTCCTACAATGAGCAGTTCTTC. It yields the protein CASGTPSGGPSYNEQFF.

V is TRBV6-5 and J is TRBJ2-7; no clear D gene. This CDR3 spans 15 amino acids. Per the germline V gene, CDR1 is MNHEY and CDR2 is SVGAGI. V gave up 0 bases and J gave up 2 bases, with 11 bases separating them. The CDR3: CASSYSPVNAYEQYF. Written as DNA, the CDR3 is TGTGCCAGCAGTTACTCGCCGGTCAATGCCTACGAGCAGTACTTC.

J is TRBJ2-1 and V is TRBV6-6; possible D gene TRBD2, 6 bases. CDR1 MNHNY and CDR2 SVGAGI come from the germline V gene (reference sequence). The CDR3 is 16 residues long. Trimming took 2 bases from V and 7 from J, leaving 18 bases between them. CDR3 in amino acids: CASSYPDVRGNNEQFF. CDR3 bases: TGTGCCAGCAGTTACCCCGACGTGCGGGGCAATAATGAGCAGTTCTTC.

There are a few counts of this clone. This chain connects TRBV2 to TRBJ2-7, with D possibly being TRBD1 (5 bases). This CDR3 comprises 14 residues. Trimming removed 6 bases at V and 5 bases at J, with 17 bases between. Germline V CDR1 and CDR2: SNHLY, FYNNEI. CDR3 amino acids: CASRMDMVVDEQYF. The CDR3 DNA sequence: TGTGCCAGCAGAATGGACATGGTGGTCGACGAGCAGTACTTC.

Of note for this clone: Different DNA sequences within this sample yield the same CDR3. CDR3 region: CASSYSGGEQYF. The DNA for the CDR3 is TGTGCCAGCAGTTATTCCGGTGGCGAGCAGTACTTC. J is TRBJ2-7 and V is TRBV6-5, with D uncertain. This CDR3 is built from 12 residues. V dropped 3 bases and J dropped 6 bases, with 9 bases sitting between them. The germline V gene encodes CDR1 MNHEY and CDR2 SVGAGI.

The chain employs TRBV18 and TRBJ1-1, with a weak D call TRBD1 (5 bases). The CDR3 loop spans 14 amino acids. Deletions cut 3 bases from V and 8 bases from J, with 16 bases between. CDR1 KGHSH and CDR2 LQKENI come from the germline V gene. In DNA, the CDR3 is TGTGCCAGCTCACCGACACAGGACGAGGTGGAAGCTTTCTTT. As protein: CASSPTQDEVEAFF.

As concerns this clone: Compared with germline, one end of the junction differs, possibly owing to a read error. This chain uses TRBV2 with TRBJ2-3, with a weak D call TRBD1 (6 bases). The germline gives CDR1 SNHLY, CDR2 FYNNEI. CDR3 size: 16 residues. The DNA of the CDR3 is TGTGTCAGCAGTGACCAGGGGACGGTTCCCACGGATACGCAGTATTTT. Translating it yields CVSSDQGTVPTDTQYF. Looking up the rest from reference TRBV2 and TRBJ2-3 gives the full variable domain: EPEVTQTPSHQVTQMGQEVILRCVPISNHLYFYWYRQILGQKVEFLVSFYNNEISEKSEIFDDQFSVERPDGSNFTLKIRSTKLEDSAMYFCVSSDQGTVPTDTQYFGPGTRLTVL.

This chain connects TRBV2 to TRBJ2-2; 8 nucleotides match TRBD1. The V segment lost 6 bases and the J segment 0 bases; nucleotides outside the gene matches: 6. The germline CDR1 and CDR2 sequences are SNHLY and FYNNEI. The CDR3 has 16 residues. CDR3 protein: CASSLWTGTNTGELFF. CDR3 nucleotide sequence: TGTGCCAGCAGCTTATGGACAGGGACGAACACCGGGGAGCTGTTTTTT.

The chain joins TRBV5-1 to TRBJ1-4; D uncertain. The CDR3 is 15 amino acids. Germline values: CDR1 SGHRS, CDR2 YFSETQ. Trimming pared 1 base from V and 0 bases from J, leaving 7 bases between. The CDR3 bases are TGCGCCAGCAGCTTGTCAGCGGCAACTAATGAAAAACTGTTTTTT. It translates to CASSLSAATNEKLFF.

The chain carries TRBV29-1 and TRBJ2-7; 9 bases are a match to TRBD1. CDR1 and CDR2 from the germline V gene are SQVTM and ANQGSEA. This CDR3 region has 15 residues. Trimming at V came to 3 bases and at J to 3 bases, leaving 9 bases not matched to a gene. The CDR3 sequence is CSVESPTGGDYEQYF. As DNA, the CDR3 is TGCAGCGTTGAGTCCCCGACAGGGGGAGACTACGAGCAGTACTTC.

V gene TRBV4-1 combines with J gene TRBJ2-5; 8 bases agree with TRBD2. The CDR3 extends over 16 amino acids. Germline V lookup: CDR1 MGHRA, CDR2 YSYEKL. Trimming cost V 3 bases and J 5 bases; bases outside gene matches: 11. CDR3 coding DNA: TGCGCCAGCAGCCATCGCCTGGGACTAGATACCGAGACCCAGTACTTC. It is translated as CASSHRLGLDTETQYF.

This clone occurred a few times. The chain employs TRBV4-1 and TRBJ1-2; 8 positions match TRBD1. Looked up from germline, CDR1 is MGHRA and CDR2 is YSYEKL. The V gene end was trimmed by 4 bases and the J gene end by 4 bases; junction bases not matched to a gene: 14. The CDR3 sequence is 17 residues long. CDR3 nucleotide sequence: TGCGCCAGCAGCCTAGGACAGGGAGACCTGGCTGGCTATGGCTACACCTTC. Translated, it gives CASSLGQGDLAGYGYTF.